Below are 19 T cell receptor beta chains sequenced from a single sample in a study of cytomegalovirus exposure and HLA in healthy donors. It was with 60 Vbeta and 13 Jbeta primers that the PCR ran. Sequencing was performed with immunoSEQ multiplex PCR; in TCRdb, only in-frame clones are kept and a portion is missing. Of about 120,000 clones in the sample, about 9.4% were seen once. Source material: PBMCs. Receptors originate from a woman between 35 and 50 years old in good health and CMV-seropositive.

The V call is TRBV5-6, the J call TRBJ2-7; 8 bases map to TRBD1. In germline, CDR1 is SGHDT, CDR2 YYEEEE. V lost 4 bases and J lost 0; bases outside the gene matches: 6. The CDR3 runs 15 residues. CDR3 residues: CASSAGQGSSYEQYF. The DNA of the CDR3 is TGTGCCAGCAGCGCCGGACAGGGATCCTCCTACGAGCAGTACTTC.

This clone was seen more than once but under ten times. This chain connects TRBV6-5 to TRBJ1-5, with TRBD1 matching over 8 bases. CDR1 and CDR2 from the germline V gene are MNHEY and SVGAGI. The CDR3 is 15 amino acids. V lost 6 bases to trimming and J lost 7 bases; unmatched junction nucleotides: 11. The CDR3 reads CASSPGQGRGQPQHF. Written as DNA, the CDR3 is TGTGCCAGCAGCCCCGGACAGGGCCGGGGGCAGCCCCAGCATTTT.

V usage is TRBV15 and J usage is TRBJ1-4; D is ambiguous. In germline, CDR1 is LNHNV, CDR2 YYDKDF (reference sequence). This CDR3 has 14 amino acids. The ends were cut back, 11 bases at V and 6 bases at J, with 19 bases in the middle. CDR3 sequence (DNA): TGTGCCTCCCGGGCGGGGAGATATGATGAAAAACTGTTTTTT. Translated, it gives CASRAGRYDEKLFF.

This clone was seen more than once but under ten times. The V and J genes are TRBV9 and TRBJ2-6; unclear D gene. This CDR3 contains 15 residues. Germline V gene sequence: CDR1 SGDLS, CDR2 YYNGEE. Trimming took off 3 bases at V and 0 bases at J, with 7 bases between the two ends. CDR3 in amino acids: CASSAGNSGANVLTF. CDR3 nucleotides: TGTGCCAGCAGCGCAGGAAACTCTGGGGCCAACGTCCTGACTTTC. Together with reference TRBV9 and TRBJ2-6, the CDR3 gives the full variable domain: DSGVTQTPKHLITATGQRVTLRCSPRSGDLSVYWYQQSLDQGLQFLIQYYNGEERAKGNILERFSAQQFPDLHSELNLSSLELGDSALYFCASSAGNSGANVLTFGAGSRLTVL.

This clone was seen more than once but under ten times. Because the CDR3's place on the DNA is in doubt, the DNA is left out and the CDR3 is given as listed by TCRdb. The chain carries TRBV10-3 and TRBJ2-7; the DNA was not compared with TRBD2, the D call given in the table. The germline gives CDR1 ENHRY, CDR2 SYGVKD. The length of the CDR3 is 19 amino acids, counting both ends. CDR3 loop: CAIQGTSSTSGVQRDEQYF.

This clone was picked up a small number of times. V is TRBV6-1 and J is TRBJ2-4, with a weak D call TRBD1 (5 bases). The V end lost 6 bases, the J end lost 0 bases, and 12 bases lay between the germline ends. The CDR3 extends over 15 amino acids. Germline assignment: CDR1 MNHNS and CDR2 SASEGT. The CDR3 sequence is CASSLTDLAKNIQYF. CDR3 sequence (DNA): TGTGCCAGCAGCCTGACAGATTTAGCCAAAAACATTCAGTACTTC.

This clone was seen a few times. The V and J genes are TRBV19 and TRBJ1-4; the D gene is possibly TRBD1 (6 bases). The ends were cut back, 5 bases at V and 4 bases at J, with 11 bases in the middle. This CDR3 comprises 14 residues. Germline V CDR1 and CDR2: LNHDA, SQIVND (reference sequence). As DNA, the CDR3 is TGTGCCAGTAGTCTCACAGGGATTAATGAAAAACTGTTTTTT. Translated, it gives CASSLTGINEKLFF.

This clone was picked up a small number of times. J is TRBJ1-1 and V is TRBV5-3; D is perhaps TRBD1 (6 bases). TRBV5-3 is an ORF for which the function is uncertain. V was clipped by 4 bases and J by 5 bases, with 24 bases between them. CDR3 size: 17 residues. CDR3 DNA: TGTGCCAGAAGCCCGCCCCGACAGTTAAGTCAGGGGACTGAAGCTTTCTTT. Translating gives CARSPPRQLSQGTEAFF.

The sample holds a few counts of this clone. The rearrangement joins TRBV5-4 to TRBJ2-5; TRBD2 matches at 15 bases. J gave up 3 bases and V 5 bases, and 5 bases lay outside the gene matches. The CDR3 is made up of 16 amino acids. Looked up from germline, CDR1 is SGHNT and CDR2 is YYREEE (reference sequence). Here the CDR3 reads CASRWTSGGAKETQYF. CDR3 DNA: TGTGCCAGCAGGTGGACTAGCGGGGGGGCGAAAGAGACCCAGTACTTC.

The chain carries TRBV5-6 and TRBJ2-7; 7 nucleotides agree with TRBD1. After removal of 4 bases from V and 4 bases from J, the junction contained 8 bases not matched to a gene. The length of the CDR3 is 14 residues. The germline V gene encodes CDR1 SGHDT and CDR2 YYEEEE. The CDR3 here is CASSGSGTVYEQYF. The CDR3 DNA reads as TGTGCCAGCAGCGGATCCGGGACAGTTTACGAGCAGTACTTC.

CDR3 bases: TGTGCCAGCTCCTCCCGGCCGACAAACACTGAAGCTTTCTTT. Translation: CASSSRPTNTEAFF. The chain couples TRBV7-8 to TRBJ1-1; D unresolved. The germline V gene has CDR1 SGHVS and CDR2 FQNEAQ. The CDR3 totals 14 residues. V was shortened by 8 bases and J by 2 bases, with 15 bases between the two germline ends.

This clone showed up just a few times. The chain combines TRBV7-2 with TRBJ2-1; the match to TRBD2 covers 8 bases. The V segment lost 2 bases and the J segment 4 bases; nucleotides outside the gene matches: 4. CDR1 is SGHTA, CDR2 FQGNSA, per germline. The CDR3 is 15 residues long. The CDR3 reads CASSLTSGDYNEQFF. The CDR3 DNA sequence: TGTGCCAGCAGCTTAACTAGCGGAGATTACAATGAGCAGTTCTTC. Based on the CDR3 plus reference TRBV7-2 and TRBJ2-1, the full variable domain is GAGVSQSPSNKVTEKGKDVELRCDPISGHTALYWYRQSLGQGLEFLIYFQGNSAPDKSGLPSDRFSAERTGGSVSTLTIQRTQQEDSAVYLCASSLTSGDYNEQFFGPGTRLTVL.

The genes are TRBV30 and TRBJ1-2; the D is unclear. V was pared by 0 bases and J by 2 bases, with 7 bases between. This CDR3 is 13 amino acids long. Germline CDR1 GTSNPN, CDR2 SVGIG (reference sequence). The CDR3 coding sequence is TGTGCCTGGAGTGTAGCCGGGAACTATGGCTACACCTTC. Encoded protein: CAWSVAGNYGYTF.

This clone was seen a few times. The CDR3 spells CASSSPRTGESGNTIYF. The CDR3 nucleotides are TGCGCCAGCAGCTCCCCACGGACAGGGGAATCTGGAAACACCATATATTTT. The gene calls are TRBV5-1 and TRBJ1-3, with TRBD1 identical over 9 bases. The CDR3 consists of 17 residues. Germline V CDR1 and CDR2: SGHRS, YFSETQ. The junction had 8 bases not matched to a gene; V was cut back by 3 bases and J by 1 base.

The chain has TRBV6-1 and TRBJ2-5, with 9 bases lining up with TRBD2. From germline, CDR1 is MNHNS and CDR2 SASEGT. Trimming removed 5 bases from V and 3 bases from J; junction bases left unmatched: 4. The CDR3 length is 14 residues. For the CDR3, the DNA is TGTGCCAGCAGTTCCCAGCGGGGGGAAGAGACCCAGTACTTC. This codes for CASSSQRGEETQYF.

This rearrangement joins TRBV19 to TRBJ1-1; TRBD1 aligns across 8 bases. The germline CDR1 and CDR2 sequences are LNHDA and SQIVND (reference sequence). The CDR3 runs 14 residues. V was pared by 4 bases and J by 6 bases, with 7 bases of the junction left unmatched. CDR3 loop: CASSTRGLQAEAFF. The CDR3 region has the DNA TGTGCCAGTAGTACCAGGGGGCTTCAGGCTGAAGCTTTCTTT.

As regards this clone: The CDR3 does not end in the conserved phenylalanine or tryptophan, so this is likely a read error. The V call is TRBV29-1, the J call TRBJ1-1, with no clear D. Per germline, CDR1 SQVTM and CDR2 ANQGSEA. The V end was cut by 7 bases, the J end by 6 bases, with 12 bases between. This CDR3 contains 11 residues. The CDR3 loop reads CSATWSSEAFL. CDR3 nucleotides: TGCAGCGCGACCTGGAGTTCTGAAGCTTTCTTG.

The rearrangement links TRBV7-9 to TRBJ1-2, with D possibly matching TRBD1 (5 bases). This CDR3 is built from 13 residues. From germline, CDR1 is SEHNR and CDR2 FQNEAQ (reference sequence). The germline V and J ends were trimmed by 3 bases and 4 bases, with 9 bases remaining between them. DNA for the CDR3: TGTGCCAGCAGCTTGGGGCAGGTCTATGGCTACACCTTC. This gives the protein CASSLGQVYGYTF.

The chain recombines TRBV10-3 with TRBJ1-2; the D gene is possibly TRBD1 (5 bases). This CDR3 region has 13 residues. The V gene's germline CDR1 is ENHRY and CDR2 SYGVKD. V lost 0 bases and J lost 8, with 10 bases in between. The chain's CDR3 is CAISESREGGYTF. Here the CDR3 DNA reads TGTGCCATCAGTGAGTCCAGGGAGGGGGGCTACACCTTC.